This T cell receptor beta chain is drawn from a study of human T cells and chemical hapten exposure. Whole-study findings and limits: Expanded TCRs made up significantly more big CDR3 similarity clusters than controls did.

Trimming removed 7 bases from V and 2 bases from J, with 16 bases in between. CDR1 is SGHKS and CDR2 is YYEKEE in the germline V gene (reference sequence). This CDR3 contains 15 residues. Indicated time point: patch test 3, about 24 weeks after DPC sensitization. Stated treatment: therapeutic diphenylcyclopropenone sensitization with weekly scalp DPC. TCRdb passed the RACE reads through MiXCR, listing each CDR3 protein once. The sample shows around 150,000 distinct CDR3 sequences, around 30% of them seen only once. Note on this clonotype: Its antigen remains unknown.

Sequencing used whole blood, obtained in connection with sensitization to the hapten diphenylcyclopropenone (DPC). The rearrangement links TRBV5-5 to TRBJ2-1; D is unclear. This receptor was identified in a woman younger than 30 with alopecia areata. Some clones in this sample may be carry-over from other donors' samples. In DNA form, the CDR3 reads TGTGCCAGCGCCATGGGCCAGGCCACCTACAATGAGCAGTTCTTC. This encodes CASAMGQATYNEQFF. Supplemented by reference TRBV5-5 and TRBJ2-1, the full variable domain reads DAGVTQSPTHLIKTRGQQVTLRCSPISGHKSVSWYQQVLGQGPQFIFQYYEKEERGRGNFPDRFSARQFPNYSSELNVNALLLGDSALYLCASAMGQATYNEQFFGPGTRLTVL.